This T cell receptor (beta chain) appears in the sequencing data of a study of blood T cell repertoires in COVID-19. Study as a whole: Acute and convalescent COVID-19 samples came from the United States, Italy and Spain. PBMCs, B-cell-depleted T cells, or T cells were the source of the cDNA or gDNA that made up the material.

Germline V gene data show CDR1 as ENHRY and CDR2 as SYGVKD. Trimming cost V 1 base and J 7 bases, with 19 bases left between them. This CDR3 contains 16 residues. As originally analysed: It was from reference gene primer amplification that nucleated cell counts were estimated. Sequencing was performed with immunoSEQ multiplex PCR; in TCRdb, only in-frame clones are kept and a portion is missing. D and trimming were read from the DNA, whereas the V and J calls and clone size are those reported in that table. The table records 130,000 or so clones, 86% of them present only once. This clone was observed once.

The clonotype originates from a man aged 40-55 years with acute or convalescent COVID-19. The rearrangement uses TRBV10-3 and TRBJ1-2; D remains ambiguous. Sequencing was performed on peripheral blood. CDR3 sequence: CAISEFNPAIRGGYTF. CDR3 in DNA: TGTGCCATCAGTGAGTTTAACCCGGCCATCCGAGGTGGCTACACCTTC.